The present T cell receptor beta chain was sequenced within a study of cytomegalovirus exposure and HLA in healthy donors (dated by TCRdb to the late 2010s). Study-wide context: In an earlier analysis of approximately 640 of the donors, under 300 Gb of sequence data and 120 million or so unique TCR beta sequences from 150 million to 200 million T cells were reported. An early release that covered about 600 HLA-typed donors contained approximately 300 gigabases of sequencing data and 80 million or so unique TCR sequences. Among the roughly 430 genotyped donors, 81% belonged to the genetic ancestry cluster associated with self-reported Caucasian donors. The aim of the study was to test whether cataloging public T cell receptors could identify signatures of past pathogen exposure. The study profiled the T cell repertoires of more than 500 subjects by immunosequencing and related them to cytomegalovirus serostatus. Along with the approximately 650-subject first cohort, a separate validation cohort of over a hundred different subjects was used. The study combined high-throughput TCR immunosequencing, statistical association of individual TCRs with disease status, and machine learning to predict cytomegalovirus infection status. A later analysis re-analyzed previously published TCR beta repertoires from about 600 donors and added high-resolution HLA genotyping to study TCR occurrence patterns. Rather than drawing on any new phenotypic data, the later analysis identified candidate immune exposures from TCR beta sequences and the way those sequences occurred across donors. An earlier analysis of roughly 580 of the donors used high-throughput TCR beta sequencing to judge whether each TCR beta V gene segment behaved as functional or pseudogenic. Donor age, sex, ethnicity and CMV serostatus were collected together with the repertoire data. Genome-wide SNP genotypes for about 65% of the 666 donors were used in a later genetic analysis, which treated that subset as a discovery cohort. Every discovery cohort repertoire had been produced on one sequencing platform. Both class I and class II loci were covered by HLA typing, at four-digit resolution. Typing coverage varied by locus: roughly 629-630 donors for A, B, C, DRB1 and DQB1; around 560 for DQA1; over 600 for DPA1; 450 to 480 for DPB1. Because of strong linkage in the cohort, a few DR-DQ haplotypes were treated as single units for association and clustering. On average, roughly 240,000 unique TCR beta nucleotide sequences were sequenced per donor among fewer than 500 genotyped donors of the cohort, with approximately 18% of those sequences being non-productive. General study outcomes and caveats: Three of the identified cytomegalovirus-associated TCR beta chains were confirmed in vitro to be specific for cytomegalovirus antigens. It was suggested by the authors that the approach could potentially be generalized to other disease states and immunological phenotypes. CMV serostatus was the only immune exposure information available for the cohort. A later genetic analysis reported fewer N-insertions in productive TCRs among donors in an Asian-associated ancestry cluster than the roughly 720-donor mean. The cohort was sequenced for TCR beta chains only, and without alpha or paired-chain data the features that could be detected were limited. A further reported finding was that TCR beta sequences accurately predicted the HLA-A and HLA-B alleles for most subjects in the first cohort. In a later analysis, several top co-occurrence clusters were reported to appear linked to parvovirus B19, influenza, CMV and Epstein-Barr virus. A total of 150 or so TCR beta chains were listed by the study as associated with cytomegalovirus. Strong co-occurrence of HLA alleles, especially DR and DQ, made assigning TCR associations to individual alleles difficult. A later analysis associated 15,000 to 20,000 TCR beta sequences with specific HLA alleles at a false discovery rate of 0.05. Roughly uniform sequencing depth across donors was assumed in presence/absence analyses, although this assumption may not hold. Most TCR sequences were observed very rarely across donors, whereas some public TCRs were present in many individuals. Linkage disequilibrium might explain the correlated functional status among segregating V segments, but an unknown experimental factor could not be ruled out. Some IMGT-functional V segments, including TRBV6-2 and TRBV6-3, could not be told apart with the 87-base-pair reads, so those segments were excluded. A later analysis found that TCR association rates varied across HLA loci, with DRB1 alleles showing the most associated TCRs and HLA-C alleles the fewest. In a later analysis, HLA-associated TCR beta chains showed more clonal expansion and lower generation probabilities than non-associated chains that were equally common. Broadly in line with IMGT annotations, most TCR beta V segments showed up in productive rearrangements about 90% or about 30% of the time in an earlier analysis of approximately 640 of the donors. The classifier was reported to diagnose cytomegalovirus status with high specificity and sensitivity in both the original and validation cohorts. A group of highly shared sequence variants was considered likely to be a technical artifact of the sequencing pipeline. In a later analysis, most CMV-associated TCR beta chains were found to appear HLA-restricted, with HLA associations seemingly driven largely by CMV exposure. Over 15 rarely observed V segments, including chromosome 9 orphons, were excluded from the earlier analysis of approximately 500 of the donors because counts were too low. Because some donors lacked HLA typing at each locus, the association tests relied only on the typed subset. V-gene and J-gene trimming of TCR beta chains was associated with a missense DCLRE1C variant in a later genetic analysis, and the association was replicated in an independent cohort.

Measured from the cysteine to the phenylalanine, the CDR3 is 20 residues long. The CDR3 DNA has 60 bases and is translated from base 1. At the junction V is shortened by 0 bases and J by 0 bases, with 18 bases in between. CDR1 and CDR2 (LGHNA, YSLEER) derive from the germline V gene. In total, approximately 700 healthy bone marrow donors made up the cohort. All cohort members were sampled while nominally healthy, although unrecorded immune exposures were likely present. The donor tested CMV seronegative, placing the donor among the roughly 340 seronegative members of the cohort. Every donor gave a peripheral blood sample, and the peripheral blood mononuclear cells from that sample were used for TCR beta sequencing. The Qiagen DNeasy Blood Extraction Kit was used to extract genomic DNA from the blood cell samples. Note on this clone: This receptor's antigen is unknown. No quality values exist for individual bases; no much larger clone is one base distant.

To prepare the library, the immunoSEQ multiplex PCR assay was applied. A mixture of 60 forward primers for TCR Vbeta segments and 13 reverse primers for TCR Jbeta segments was used in the multiplex PCR. Amplification of the CDR3 region of rearranged TCR beta genes was performed with a multiplex PCR assay on genomic DNA. The amplified TCR beta libraries were sequenced on the Illumina HiSeq System as 87-base-pair reads. As for the original processing: A later analysis tallied 80 million to 95 million unique TCR beta chains across the 666 repertoires, and some 10 million of those chains were shared by two or more donors. Raw reads were error-corrected and collapsed into unique sequences by a nearest-neighbor algorithm in which closely related sequences were merged to remove PCR and sequencing errors. CDR3 sequences were aligned to IMGT reference sequences to assign V, D and J gene segments. Each retained sequence needed at least a six-nucleotide match to both a V gene segment and a J gene segment. Rearrangements were called productive when the CDR3 lacked stop codons and stayed in frame with V and J; all others were non-productive. CDR3 was defined according to IMGT convention as the region running from the second conserved V-encoded cysteine to the conserved J-encoded phenylalanine. Sequences without an unambiguous match to a single V gene segment were excluded from the earlier analysis of approximately 560 of the donors. In an earlier analysis of some 590 of the donors, V segments were called functional above 56.7% productive rearrangements and were called segregating when the between-donor standard deviation exceeded 5%. A statistical classification framework was built for diagnosing cytomegalovirus status from the catalog of TCR beta chain sequences. V and J gene assignment, in a later analysis, came from comparing TCR nucleotide sequences with IMGT/GENE-DB human TR gene sequences. Using the TCRdist pipeline, a later analysis assigned CDR3 sequences along with most-parsimonious VDJ recombination scenarios. In a later analysis, every TCR beta chain was defined by the combination of its CDR3 amino acid sequence and its V-gene family, and reads without a unique V-gene family were dropped. A later analysis removed several hundred highly shared, low-generation-probability nucleotide sequences to deal with suspected cross-contamination and a sequencing artifact. A later analysis calculated a clonal expansion index for each public chain from normalized within-repertoire ranks of inferred template counts. In a later analysis, generation probabilities were computed using a VDJ recombination model fitted to out-of-frame rearrangements, and the results were checked against IGoR. In a later analysis, hypergeometric tests were used to score TCR-TCR, TCR-HLA and TCR-CMV co-occurrence, with a repertoire-size bias correction applied to TCR pairs. False discovery rates were estimated in a later analysis by permuting HLA or CMV assignments 20 times. In a later analysis, co-occurring TCRs were grouped using DBSCAN, with TCRdist sequence similarity added in when clustering inside HLA-allele-positive subsets. Repertoires with fewer than 30,000 or more than 120,000 public chains were left out of co-occurrence clustering, as were about 5 repertoires with anomalous nucleotide sharing. Entries here come from immuneACCESS through TCRdb and include only in-frame sequences with V and J called. Some clones fail to appear in such tables; in the studies checked, an unresolved V gene covers under half of the shortfall, and the cause of the remainder is unknown. V and J calls and clone size are those listed in that table; D and trimming were worked out from the DNA. This sample lists roughly 150,000 clones; approximately 77% were detected once. The biggest ten clones account for approximately 2.3% of the sample.

Specimen: PBMCs. This clonotype was sampled from a female donor in good health and CMV-seronegative. The rearrangement joined TRBV4-3 to TRBJ1-6; no confident D gene assignment can be made. The nucleotide sequence is TGCGCCAGCAGCCAAGAGAGGGTTCTGGGCACCCGCTCCTATAATTCACCCCTCCACTTT. Translated, it reads CASSQERVLGTRSYNSPLHF.